The clone carrying this T cell receptor (beta chain) occurred many times. What it binds is unknown. CDR3 length: 15 amino acids. Germline V CDR1 and CDR2: MDHEN, SYDVKM. Trimming pared 2 bases from V and 1 base from J, leaving 11 bases between. The source of the sample is a study of T-cell reconstitution after alpha-beta-depleted transplantation in children. General study results and limits: Surviving recipient cells, namely T cells and thymic progenitors, were the source of high day-60 TCRbeta diversity in some patients. Fresh T-cell production supplied most of the T-cell counts and diversity seen one year after transplant.

During its preparation, the TCRbeta library received unique molecular identifiers. TCRdb fed the PCR reads into MiXCR, producing one record per CDR3 protein. Here the sample spans about 100,000 distinct CDR3 sequences, roughly 6.1% being singletons. The receptor comes from a male patient between 2 and 10 years old who had a stem cell transplant for acute lymphoblastic leukemia, so the T cells may come from the graft donor. Material: PBMCs, mostly from graft donor cells, obtained 360 days after TCRalphabeta/CD19-depleted stem cell transplant. This chain connects TRBV28 to TRBJ1-1; no clear D gene. CDR3 in DNA: TGTGCCAGCAGTTTACGAGGCGCCCCGAACACTGAAGCTTTCTTT. The encoded protein is CASSLRGAPNTEAFF. Full variable domain (outside the CDR3, taken from reference TRBV28 and TRBJ1-1): DVKVTQSSRYLVKRTGEKVFLECVQDMDHENMFWYRQDPGLGLRLIYFSYDVKMKEKGDIPEGYSVSREKKERFSLILESASTNQTSMYLCASSLRGAPNTEAFFGQGTRLTVV.